This TCR beta chain derives from a study of vaccination and CD4 T cells after COVID-19. About the research overall: The post-vaccine samples came a median approximately 70 days after dose two (range 14 to 241).

The study's findings and limits: A comparatively limited set of convalescent patients was examined, with no early post-infection timepoints.

The treatment denotes: approximately nine-day PBMC culture with coronavirus spike peptide pools or control peptides (ViraFEST assay). Before TCRs were sequenced, ViraFEST expanded antigen-specific T cells with peptide pools. Vaccination was preceded and followed by negative nucleocapsid antibodies in healthy vaccine recipients, showing no prior SARS-CoV-2 infection. Cultured CD4+ T cells had their DNA profiled by the Oncomine TCR Beta short-read assay. Via MiXCR, TCRdb re-called the PCR reads, giving one row per CDR3 protein. The data contain more than 20,000 distinct CDR3 sequences, roughly 52% of them seen just once; the ten biggest clones take up about 30%. CDR1 and CDR2 from the germline V gene are DFQATT and SNEGSKA (reference sequence). CDR3 length equals 15 residues. V dropped 0 bases and J dropped 4; count of bases not matched to a gene: 9. Turning to this clonotype: Its specificity is not known.

The rearrangement links TRBV20-1 to TRBJ2-7, with TRBD1 matching over 7 bases. Sample: CD4+ T cells from blood, cultured in vitro, taken before SARS-CoV-2 vaccination. The TCR originated in a human donor who received a COVID-19 vaccine. The chain's CDR3 is CSARDYPEGAYEQYF. CDR3 nucleotide sequence: TGCAGTGCTAGAGACTACCCTGAGGGGGCTTACGAGCAGTACTTC.